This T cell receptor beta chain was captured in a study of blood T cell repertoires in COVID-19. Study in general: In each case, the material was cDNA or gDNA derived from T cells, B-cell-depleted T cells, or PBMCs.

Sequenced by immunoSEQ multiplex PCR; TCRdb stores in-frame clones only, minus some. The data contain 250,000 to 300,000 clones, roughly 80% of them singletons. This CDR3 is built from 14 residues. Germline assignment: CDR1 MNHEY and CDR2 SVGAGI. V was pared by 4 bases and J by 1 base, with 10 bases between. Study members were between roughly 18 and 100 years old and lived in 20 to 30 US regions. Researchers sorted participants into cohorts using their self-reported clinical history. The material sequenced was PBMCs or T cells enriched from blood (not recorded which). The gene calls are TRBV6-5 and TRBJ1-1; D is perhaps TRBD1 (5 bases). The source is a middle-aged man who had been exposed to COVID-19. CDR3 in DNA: TGTGCCAGCAGTTCTCGGGGGAAGAACACTGAAGCTTTCTTT. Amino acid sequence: CASSSRGKNTEAFF.